Below, 8 T cell receptor beta chains from the same sample are listed, as sequenced in a study of blood T cells in healthy people across ages. It was with a sample-barcoded 5' primer and a J-beta primer mix that a second PCR of roughly 6 to 12 cycles was run. TCRdb called the 5' RACE reads again in MiXCR, with one record for every CDR3 protein. The sample lists 1.6 million or so distinct CDR3 sequences, about 31% occurring once. Sequencing was carried out using blood. These receptors originate from a young woman in good health.

In this sample, this clonotype turned up many times. The CDR3 coding sequence is TGCAGCGTTACACAGGGAGCGGGTGGCTACACCTTC. This codes for CSVTQGAGGYTF. V usage is TRBV29-1 and J usage is TRBJ1-2; weak D call: TRBD1 (6 bases). The CDR3 has 12 amino acids. The germline V and J ends were trimmed by 5 bases and 7 bases, with 14 bases remaining between them. Germline values: CDR1 SQVTM, CDR2 ANQGSEA.

This clonotype was seen only a few times. The genes are TRBV20-1 and TRBJ1-1; the D is unclear. This CDR3 comprises 14 residues. The ends were cut back, 3 bases at V and 5 bases at J, with 16 bases in the middle. CDR1 is DFQATT, CDR2 SNEGSKA, per germline (reference sequence). The CDR3 sequence is CSASYSSKRTEAFF. The CDR3 nucleotides are TGCAGTGCTAGTTACAGTTCAAAGAGGACTGAAGCTTTCTTT.

Comment on this clonotype: It may be a read error: a sequence one base away is much more abundant. This sequence joins TRBV29-1 and TRBJ2-7; 10 nucleotides align to TRBD2. The J call is doubtful: the DNA matches TRBJ2-5 better. The germline CDR1 and CDR2 sequences are SQVTM and ANQGSEA. The CDR3 totals 16 residues. The CDR3 reads CSVDGVSGGSRETQYF. DNA of the CDR3: TGCAGCGTTGACGGGGTTAGCGGGGGGTCCCGAGAGACCCAGTACTTC.

The rearrangement links TRBV27 to TRBJ2-1; 9 bases agree with TRBD2. The V and J ends lost 3 bases and 7 bases, in that order; junction bases with no gene match: 7. Germline-derived CDR1 and CDR2 are MNHEY and SMNVEV (reference sequence). The CDR3 loop spans 15 amino acids. The CDR3 sequence is CASSFMAGGRNEQFF. In nucleotides, the CDR3 is TGTGCCAGCAGTTTCATGGCGGGAGGGCGTAATGAGCAGTTCTTC.

The chain recombines TRBV12-3 or TRBV12-4 with TRBJ1-1; D is perhaps TRBD1 (6 bases). The V gene lost 5 bases and the J gene lost 0 bases, with 16 bases spanning the gap. This CDR3 contains 16 residues. The CDR3 DNA sequence: TGTGCCAGCAGTCTTTGGGGGGGCCTCATGAACACTGAAGCTTTCTTT. Translation gives CASSLWGGLMNTEAFF.

V and J are TRBV6-1 and TRBJ2-7; the D call may be TRBD1 or TRBD2 (5 bases each). Per germline, CDR1 MNHNS and CDR2 SASEGT. The V end lost 3 bases, the J end lost 3 bases, and 9 bases lay between the germline ends. This CDR3 comprises 13 residues. CDR3 sequence: CASSERGNYEQYF. The CDR3 DNA reads TGTGCCAGCAGTGAGAGGGGTAACTACGAGCAGTACTTC.

On this clonotype: A much larger clone lies one base from this, so it may be a read error. The chain has TRBV20-1 and TRBJ2-1; TRBD2 aligns across 10 bases. The CDR3 length is 15 residues. Germline V gives CDR1 DFQATT, CDR2 SNEGSKA (reference sequence). CDR3 sequence: CGASYSGRRSAEQFF. For the CDR3, the DNA is TGCGGTGCTAGTTATAGCGGGAGGCGTTCGGCTGAGCAGTTCTTC.

The chain has TRBV5-5 and TRBJ2-5; D gene uncertain. The V end lost 1 base, the J end lost 1 base, and 11 bases lay between the germline ends. Germline V gene lookup returns CDR1 SGHKS and CDR2 YYEKEE (reference sequence). The CDR3 totals 15 residues. The CDR3 here is CASSLSSRLQETQYF. For the CDR3, the DNA is TGTGCCAGCAGCTTGAGTTCAAGGCTCCAAGAGACCCAGTACTTC. Based on the CDR3 plus reference TRBV5-5 and TRBJ2-5, the full variable domain is DAGVTQSPTHLIKTRGQQVTLRCSPISGHKSVSWYQQVLGQGPQFIFQYYEKEERGRGNFPDRFSARQFPNYSSELNVNALLLGDSALYLCASSLSSRLQETQYFGPGTRLLVL.